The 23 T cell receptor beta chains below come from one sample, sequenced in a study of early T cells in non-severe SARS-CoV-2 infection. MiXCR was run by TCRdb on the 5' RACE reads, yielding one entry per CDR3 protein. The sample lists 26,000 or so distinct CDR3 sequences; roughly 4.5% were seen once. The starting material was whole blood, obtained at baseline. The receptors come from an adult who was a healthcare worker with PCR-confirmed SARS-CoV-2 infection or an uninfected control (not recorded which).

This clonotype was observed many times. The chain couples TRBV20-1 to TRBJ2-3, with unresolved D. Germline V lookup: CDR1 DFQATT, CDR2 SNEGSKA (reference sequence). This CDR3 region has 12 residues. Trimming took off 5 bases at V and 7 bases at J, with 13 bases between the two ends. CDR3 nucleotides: TGCAGTGCTGAACCCGGAAGGAATACGCAGTATTTT. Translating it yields CSAEPGRNTQYF.

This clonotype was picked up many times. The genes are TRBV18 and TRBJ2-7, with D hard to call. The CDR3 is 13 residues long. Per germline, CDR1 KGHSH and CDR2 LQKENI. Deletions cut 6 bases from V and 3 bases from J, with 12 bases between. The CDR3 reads CASSLKIIYEQYF. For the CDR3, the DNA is TGTGCCAGCTCCCTAAAAATCATCTACGAGCAGTACTTC.

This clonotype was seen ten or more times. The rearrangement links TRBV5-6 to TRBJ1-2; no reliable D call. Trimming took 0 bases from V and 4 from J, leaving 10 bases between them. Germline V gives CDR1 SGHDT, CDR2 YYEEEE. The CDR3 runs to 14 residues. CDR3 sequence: CASSLAVGTYGYTF. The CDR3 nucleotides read TGTGCCAGCAGCTTGGCTGTGGGAACCTATGGCTACACCTTC.

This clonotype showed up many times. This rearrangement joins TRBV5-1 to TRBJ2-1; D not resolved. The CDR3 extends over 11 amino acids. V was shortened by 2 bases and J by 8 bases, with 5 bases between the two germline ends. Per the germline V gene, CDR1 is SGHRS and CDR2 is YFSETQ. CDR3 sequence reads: CASSLDYEQFF. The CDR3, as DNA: TGCGCCAGCAGCTTAGATTATGAGCAGTTCTTC.

CDR3: CASSSQTDLVGTGELFF. The CDR3 DNA reads as TGTGCCAGCAGTTCCCAAACGGACCTCGTCGGCACCGGGGAGCTGTTTTTT. The chain joins TRBV27 to TRBJ2-2; no clear D. Germline V gives CDR1 MNHEY, CDR2 SMNVEV (reference sequence). V shed 4 bases and J shed 4 bases, with 19 bases lying between them. The CDR3 has 17 amino acids.

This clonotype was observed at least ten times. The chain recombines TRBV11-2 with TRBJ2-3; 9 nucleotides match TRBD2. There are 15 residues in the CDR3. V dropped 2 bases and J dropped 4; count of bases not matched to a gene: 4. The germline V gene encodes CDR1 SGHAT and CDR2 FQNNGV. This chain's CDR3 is CASSLPAGGPDTQYF. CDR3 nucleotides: TGTGCCAGCAGCTTACCAGCGGGAGGCCCAGATACGCAGTATTTT.

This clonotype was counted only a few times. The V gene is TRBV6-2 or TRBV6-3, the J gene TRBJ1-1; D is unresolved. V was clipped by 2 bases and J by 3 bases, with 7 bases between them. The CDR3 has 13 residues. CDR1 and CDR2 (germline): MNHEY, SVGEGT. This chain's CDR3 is CASSYRDYTEAFF. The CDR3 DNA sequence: TGTGCCAGCAGTTACCGAGACTACACTGAAGCTTTCTTT.

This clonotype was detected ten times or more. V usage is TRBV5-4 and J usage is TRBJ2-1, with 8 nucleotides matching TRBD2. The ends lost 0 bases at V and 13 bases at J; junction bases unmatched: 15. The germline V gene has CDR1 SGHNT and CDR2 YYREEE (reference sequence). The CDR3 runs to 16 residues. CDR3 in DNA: TGTGCCAGCAGCTTGGTCGGGAGGGCCAAGTCAGGAGACCAGTTCTTC. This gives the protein CASSLVGRAKSGDQFF. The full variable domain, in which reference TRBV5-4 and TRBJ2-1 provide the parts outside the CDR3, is ETGVTQSPTHLIKTRGQQVTLRCSSQSGHNTVSWYQQALGQGPQFIFQYYREEENGRGNFPPRFSGLQFPNYSSELNVNALELDDSALYLCASSLVGRAKSGDQFFGPGTRLTVL.

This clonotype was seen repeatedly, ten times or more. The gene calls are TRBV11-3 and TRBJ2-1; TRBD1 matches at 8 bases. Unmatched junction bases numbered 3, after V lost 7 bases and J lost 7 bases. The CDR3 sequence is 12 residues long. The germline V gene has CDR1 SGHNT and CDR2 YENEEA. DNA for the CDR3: TGTGCCAGCACGGACAGGGCAAATGAGCAGTTCTTC. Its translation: CASTDRANEQFF.

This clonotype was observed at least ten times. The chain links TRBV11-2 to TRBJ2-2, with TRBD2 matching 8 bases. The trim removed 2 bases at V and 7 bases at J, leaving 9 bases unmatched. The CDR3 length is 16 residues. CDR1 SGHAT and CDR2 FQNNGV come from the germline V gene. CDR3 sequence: CASSLPPSGSVGELFF. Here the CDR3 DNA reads TGTGCCAGCAGCTTACCGCCAAGCGGGAGTGTCGGGGAGCTGTTTTTT.

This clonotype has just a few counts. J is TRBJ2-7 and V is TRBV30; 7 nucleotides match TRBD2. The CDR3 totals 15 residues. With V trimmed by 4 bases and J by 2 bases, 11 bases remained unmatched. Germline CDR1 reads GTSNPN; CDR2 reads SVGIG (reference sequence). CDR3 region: CAWIQEAGPPYEQYF. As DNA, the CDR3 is TGTGCCTGGATCCAAGAAGCGGGACCCCCCTACGAGCAGTACTTC.

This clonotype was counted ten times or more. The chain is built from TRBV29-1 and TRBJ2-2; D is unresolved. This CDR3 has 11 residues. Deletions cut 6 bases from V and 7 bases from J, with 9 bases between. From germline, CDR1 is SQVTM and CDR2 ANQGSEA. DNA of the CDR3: TGCAGCGTACCATTTGGCGGGGAGCTGTTTTTT. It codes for CSVPFGGELFF.

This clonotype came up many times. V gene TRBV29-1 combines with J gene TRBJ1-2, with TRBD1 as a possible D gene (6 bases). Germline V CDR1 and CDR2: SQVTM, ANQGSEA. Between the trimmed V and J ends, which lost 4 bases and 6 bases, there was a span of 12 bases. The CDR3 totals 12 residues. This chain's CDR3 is CSVASRGDGYTF. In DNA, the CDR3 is TGCAGCGTTGCTTCCAGGGGTGATGGCTACACCTTC.

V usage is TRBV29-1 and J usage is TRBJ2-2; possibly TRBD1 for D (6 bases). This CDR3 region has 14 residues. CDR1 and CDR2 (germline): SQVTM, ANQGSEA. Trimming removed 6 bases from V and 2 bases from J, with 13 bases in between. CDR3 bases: TGCAGCGTCGCGCCGACAGGTAACACCGGGGAGCTGTTTTTT. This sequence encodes CSVAPTGNTGELFF.

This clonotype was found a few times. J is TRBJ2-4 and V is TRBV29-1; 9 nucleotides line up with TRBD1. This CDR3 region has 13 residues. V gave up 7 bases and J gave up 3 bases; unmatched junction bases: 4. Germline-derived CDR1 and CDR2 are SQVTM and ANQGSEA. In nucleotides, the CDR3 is TGCAGCGCCACAGGGGGCAACAAAAACATTCAGTACTTC. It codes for CSATGGNKNIQYF.

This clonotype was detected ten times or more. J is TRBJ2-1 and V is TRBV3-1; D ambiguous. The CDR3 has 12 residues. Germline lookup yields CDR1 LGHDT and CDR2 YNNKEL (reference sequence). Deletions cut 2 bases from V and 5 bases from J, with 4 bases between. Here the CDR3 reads CASSQSDNEQFF. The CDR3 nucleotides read TGTGCCAGCAGCCAATCCGACAATGAGCAGTTCTTC.

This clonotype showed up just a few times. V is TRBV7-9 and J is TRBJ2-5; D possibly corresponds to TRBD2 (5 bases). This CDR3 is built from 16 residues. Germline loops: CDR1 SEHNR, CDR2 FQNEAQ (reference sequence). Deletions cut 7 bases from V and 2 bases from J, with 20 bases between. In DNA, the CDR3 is TGTGCCAGCACCTCCCTCGGGGTCAACGTACAAGAGACCCAGTACTTC. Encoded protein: CASTSLGVNVQETQYF. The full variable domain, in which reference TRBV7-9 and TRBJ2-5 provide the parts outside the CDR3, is DTGVSQNPRHKITKRGQNVTFRCDPISEHNRLYWYRQTLGQGPEFLTYFQNEAQLEKSRLLSDRFSAERPKGSFSTLEIQRTEQGDSAMYLCASTSLGVNVQETQYFGPGTRLLVL.

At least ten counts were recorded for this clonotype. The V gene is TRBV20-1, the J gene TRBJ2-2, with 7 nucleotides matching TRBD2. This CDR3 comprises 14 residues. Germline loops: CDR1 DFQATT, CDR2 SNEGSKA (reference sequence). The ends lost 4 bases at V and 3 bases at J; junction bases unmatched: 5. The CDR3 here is CSATSGMYTGELFF. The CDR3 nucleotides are TGCAGTGCTACTAGCGGAATGTACACCGGGGAGCTGTTTTTT.

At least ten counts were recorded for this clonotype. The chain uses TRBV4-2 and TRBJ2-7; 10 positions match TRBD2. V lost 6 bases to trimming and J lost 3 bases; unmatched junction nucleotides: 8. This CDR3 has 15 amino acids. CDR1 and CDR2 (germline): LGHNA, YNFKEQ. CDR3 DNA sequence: TGTGCCAGCAGTCAAACTAGCGGGGTTGTCTACGAGCAGTACTTC. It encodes CASSQTSGVVYEQYF.

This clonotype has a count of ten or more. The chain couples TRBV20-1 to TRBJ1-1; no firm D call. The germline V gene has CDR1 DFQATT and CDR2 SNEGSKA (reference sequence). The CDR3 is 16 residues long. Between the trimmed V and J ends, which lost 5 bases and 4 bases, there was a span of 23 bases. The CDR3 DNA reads TGCAGTGCTGGATCCCCCTTAGCCGGGTTGGGCACTGAAGCTTTCTTT. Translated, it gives CSAGSPLAGLGTEAFF.

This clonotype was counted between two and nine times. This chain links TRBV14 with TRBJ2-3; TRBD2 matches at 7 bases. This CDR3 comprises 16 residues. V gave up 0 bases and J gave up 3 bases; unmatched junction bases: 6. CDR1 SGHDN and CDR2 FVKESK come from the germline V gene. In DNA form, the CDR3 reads TGTGCCAGCAGCCAAGAAGAGCGGGGACTTACAGATACGCAGTATTTT. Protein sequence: CASSQEERGLTDTQYF.

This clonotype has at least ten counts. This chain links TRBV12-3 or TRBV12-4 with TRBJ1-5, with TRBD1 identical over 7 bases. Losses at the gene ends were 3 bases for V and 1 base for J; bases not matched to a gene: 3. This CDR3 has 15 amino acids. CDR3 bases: TGTGCCAGCAGTTTCACGGGACAGAGCAATCAGCCCCAGCATTTT. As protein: CASSFTGQSNQPQHF.

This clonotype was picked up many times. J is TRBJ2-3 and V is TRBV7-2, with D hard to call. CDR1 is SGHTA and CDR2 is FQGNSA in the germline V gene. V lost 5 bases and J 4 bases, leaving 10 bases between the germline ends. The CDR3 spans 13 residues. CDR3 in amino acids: CASSPYTADTQYF. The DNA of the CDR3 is TGTGCCAGCAGCCCCTATACGGCAGATACGCAGTATTTT.